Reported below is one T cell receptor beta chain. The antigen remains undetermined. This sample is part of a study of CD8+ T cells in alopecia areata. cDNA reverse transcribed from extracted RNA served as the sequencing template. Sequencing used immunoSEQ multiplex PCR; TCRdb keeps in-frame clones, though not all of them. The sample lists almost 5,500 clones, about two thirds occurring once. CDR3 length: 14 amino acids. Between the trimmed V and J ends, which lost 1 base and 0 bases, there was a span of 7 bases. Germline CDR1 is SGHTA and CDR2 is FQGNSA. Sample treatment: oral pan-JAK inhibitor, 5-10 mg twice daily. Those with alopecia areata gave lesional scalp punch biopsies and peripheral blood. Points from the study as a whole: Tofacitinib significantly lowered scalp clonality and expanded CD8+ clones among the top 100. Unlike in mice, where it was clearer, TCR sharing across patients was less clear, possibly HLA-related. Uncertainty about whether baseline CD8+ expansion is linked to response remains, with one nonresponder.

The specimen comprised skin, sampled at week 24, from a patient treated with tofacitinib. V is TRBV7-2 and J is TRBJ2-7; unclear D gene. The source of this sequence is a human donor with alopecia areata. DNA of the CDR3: TGTGCCAGCAGCTTAGTGTCCGCCTCCTACGAGCAGTACTTC. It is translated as CASSLVSASYEQYF.